Listed below are T cell receptor beta chains from one sample, sequenced in a study of beta chain features in type 1 diabetes. Here immunoSEQ multiplex PCR was the method, and the copy in TCRdb shows in-frame clones only, minus some. Among more than 95,000 clones, around a sixth were seen once, and the ten largest hold around 2.5%. The sample consisted of central memory CD4+ T cells from blood. All receptors derive from a man between 18 and 35 years old with type 1 diabetes. CDR3s include the opening cysteine and the closing phenylalanine or tryptophan. D genes are given only for firm matches. Not all rows give a size; the values are once, few, many and, for expanded clones, a class.

v_call	j_call	d_call	clone_size	cdr3_aa	cdr3_nt
TRBV15	TRBJ2-7	-	few	CATSRGALISYEQYF	TGTGCCACCAGCAGGGGGGCCCTCATCTCCTACGAGCAGTACTTC
TRBV27	TRBJ2-7	TRBD1	few	CASSLQTGTGVYEQYF	TGTGCCAGCAGTTTACAGACAGGGACCGGGGTCTACGAGCAGTACTTC
TRBV7-8	TRBJ2-1	TRBD1	-	CASSLQGAVSYNEQFF	TGTGCCAGCAGCTTGCAGGGGGCGGTATCCTACAATGAGCAGTTCTTC
TRBV7-9	TRBJ1-4	-	few	CASSPVGINEKLFF	TGTGCCAGCAGCCCTGTTGGGATTAATGAAAAACTGTTTTTT
TRBV7-9	TRBJ2-1	-	few	CASSLGDGGSYNEQFF	TGTGCCAGCAGCCTAGGAGACGGGGGTTCCTACAATGAGCAGTTCTTC
TRBV28	TRBJ2-7	-	-	CASSLKGTFHIASYEQYF	TGTGCCAGCAGTTTAAAGGGGACTTTCCATATAGCCTCCTACGAGCAGTACTTC
TRBV11-2	TRBJ2-7	TRBD2	-	CASSLDPSGGAGYEQYF	TGTGCCAGCAGCTTAGACCCCAGCGGGGGGGCTGGATACGAGCAGTACTTC
TRBV1	TRBJ1-2	-	-	CTSSQVELLCGYTF	TGCACCAGCAGCCAGGTTGAGCTCCTTTGTGGCTACACCTTC
TRBV13	TRBJ2-7	-	few	CASRRARARIYEQYF	TGTGCCAGCAGACGTGCGCGGGCTCGGATCTACGAGCAGTACTTC
TRBV30	TRBJ2-3	-	many	CAWAIRRADTQYF	TGTGCCTGGGCCATTAGGCGGGCAGATACGCAGTATTTT
TRBV28	TRBJ2-4	-	many	CASRTHVLGAKNIQYF	TGTGCCAGCAGGACCCATGTACTAGGTGCCAAAAACATTCAGTACTTC
TRBV5-4	TRBJ2-3	TRBD2	few	CASRPTSGSTDTQYF	TGTGCCAGCAGGCCGACTAGCGGGAGCACAGATACGCAGTATTTT
TRBV6-6	TRBJ2-5	-	-	CASSTWGEETQYF	TGTGCCAGCAGTACGTGGGGCGAAGAGACCCAGTACTTC
TRBV2	TRBJ1-2	-	-	CASRSNRVYGYTF	TGTGCCAGCAGATCTAACAGGGTCTATGGCTACACCTTC
TRBV6-1	TRBJ2-3	TRBD2	-	CASTERGSVRNTQYF	TGTGCCAGCACCGAGCGCGGGAGCGTACGCAATACGCAGTATTTT
TRBV7-2	TRBJ1-1	-	-	CASSSPGQREAFF	TGTGCCAGCAGCTCGCCTGGACAGCGTGAAGCTTTCTTT
TRBV18	TRBJ2-3	-	few	CASSPRTDSTDTQYF	TGTGCCAGCTCACCGCGGACAGATTCCACAGATACGCAGTATTTT
TRBV27	TRBJ2-1	-	few	CAGQYRENEQFF	TGTGCCGGCCAGTACAGGGAGAATGAGCAGTTCTTC
TRBV2	TRBJ2-7	-	-	CASRRQSSYEQYF	TGTGCCAGCAGGCGACAGAGCTCCTACGAGCAGTACTTC
TRBV19	TRBJ2-7	TRBD2	-	CASSTQTSGHTYEQYF	TGTGCCAGTAGTACCCAGACTAGCGGCCATACCTACGAGCAGTACTTC
TRBV9	TRBJ2-3	-	few	CASSEFGATSTDTQYF	TGTGCCAGCAGCGAATTTGGGGCCACTAGCACAGATACGCAGTATTTT
TRBV28	TRBJ2-2	-	few	CASRTSLNTGELFF	TGTGCCAGCAGGACATCCCTTAACACCGGGGAGCTGTTTTTT
TRBV11-2	TRBJ1-6	-	few	CASSLDYASPLHF	TGTGCCAGCAGCTTAGATTACGCTTCACCCCTCCACTTT
TRBV19	TRBJ1-1	TRBD1	-	CASRGRDTEAFF	TGTGCCAGCAGGGGGCGCGACACTGAAGCTTTCTTT
TRBV9	TRBJ2-3	TRBD2	-	CASSLAGNPSTDTQYF	TGTGCCAGCAGCTTAGCGGGAAATCCTAGCACAGATACGCAGTATTTT
TRBV11-2	TRBJ1-1	-	few	CASSRLPGTEAFF	TGTGCCAGCAGCCGACTACCGGGGACTGAAGCTTTCTTT
TRBV7-2	TRBJ2-2	-	few	CASSPGRTSRELFF	TGTGCCAGCAGCCCGGGGAGGACTTCCAGGGAGCTGTTTTTT
TRBV29-1	TRBJ2-3	-	many	CSGDSGGTDTQYF	TGCAGCGGTGACTCCGGGGGTACAGATACGCAGTATTTT
TRBV30	TRBJ2-7	-	-	CAGSGTNGEQYF	TGTGCCGGGAGTGGCACGAACGGGGAGCAGTACTTC
TRBV6-5	TRBJ2-5	-	few	CASSRDGGETQYF	TGTGCCAGCAGTCGGGACGGCGGAGAGACCCAGTACTTC
TRBV10-3	TRBJ1-2	TRBD1	once	CAIRGQGNGYTF	TGTGCCATCAGGGGACAGGGCAACGGCTACACCTTC
TRBV28	TRBJ2-3	-	-	CASSPGSDTDTQYF	TGTGCCAGCAGCCCTGGAAGCGACACAGATACGCAGTATTTT
TRBV7-2	TRBJ2-1	-	few	CASSSRGGQVYNEQFF	TGTGCCAGCAGCTCTCGGGGGGGACAGGTTTACAATGAGCAGTTCTTC
TRBV10-3	TRBJ2-3	TRBD2	-	CAISEGLAGDTQYF	TGTGCCATCAGTGAAGGGCTAGCGGGTGATACGCAGTATTTT
TRBV30	TRBJ2-7	TRBD1	few	CACYITGTGRPYEQYF	TGTGCCTGCTATATCACCGGGACAGGGAGACCCTACGAGCAGTACTTC
TRBV11-2	TRBJ2-7	-	many	CASSRTPEQYF	TGTGCCAGCAGCCGCACTCCCGAGCAGTACTTC
TRBV5-1	TRBJ2-1	TRBD1	few	CASSSDRVWEQFF	TGCGCCAGCAGCTCCGACAGGGTTTGGGAGCAGTTCTTC
TRBV28	TRBJ2-3	-	-	CASSSLVRSSTDTQYF	TGTGCCAGCAGCTCCCTTGTCCGGTCGAGCACAGATACGCAGTATTTT
TRBV2	TRBJ2-5	TRBD1	many	CARGQEQETQYF	TGTGCCAGGGGACAGGAACAAGAGACCCAGTACTTC
TRBV14	TRBJ1-1	-	few	CASSQDPVSGAFF	TGTGCCAGCAGCCAAGATCCCGTTTCGGGAGCTTTCTTT
TRBV28	TRBJ1-1	-	few	CASSSPSLNTEAFF	TGTGCCAGCAGTTCCCCGTCATTGAACACTGAAGCTTTCTTT
TRBV30	TRBJ2-2	-	few	CAWTNTGELFF	TGTGCCTGGACAAACACCGGGGAGCTGTTTTTT